This entry is about one TCR beta chain. Assay used: immunoSEQ multiplex PCR; TCRdb lists only in-frame clones, some missing. The table records 60,000 to 70,000 clones, roughly 85% of them present only once. The data are from a study of blood T cell repertoires in COVID-19. Overall study context: There were acute and convalescent COVID-19 samples, and they came from the United States, Italy and Spain. Nucleic acid was either cDNA or gDNA, and it came from T cells, B-cell-depleted T cells, or PBMCs.

The TCR was taken from a man aged 45-60 years with acute or convalescent COVID-19. Sequencing was performed on peripheral blood.

In nucleotides, the CDR3 is TGTGCCAGCAGCCAAGAAGGTACAGGGCAGGGCTATGGCTACACCTTC. This codes for CASSQEGTGQGYGYTF. The chain recombines TRBV4-2 with TRBJ1-2; D is possibly TRBD1 (6 bases). The CDR3 sequence is 16 residues long. Trimming took 0 bases from V and 4 from J, leaving 15 bases between them. The germline CDR1 and CDR2 sequences are LGHNA and YNFKEQ.